The TCR beta chain under discussion was sequenced for a study of T cell responses to AZD1222 COVID-19 vaccine. Notes on the study in general: Spike-specific TCRs gained breadth and depth after people received two AZD1222 doses. Repertoire sampling happened only post peak T cell response.

Measured with immunoSEQ multiplex PCR; TCRdb has only the in-frame clones, and not every one. Of more than 75,000 clones listed, 88% were seen once; the top ten hold 6.9%. Comment on this clone: Its antigen is not known.

This TCR was recovered from an adult who received the AZD1222 COVID-19 vaccine. The sequenced sample was peripheral blood, obtained 28 days after the second AZD1222 dose.

CDR3 loop: CASSTGITGEGETQYF. CDR3 nucleotide sequence: TGTGCCAGCAGCACAGGGATAACAGGGGAGGGAGAGACCCAGTACTTC. The chain is built from TRBV7-9 and TRBJ2-5; D may correspond to TRBD1 or TRBD2 (7 bases each). The CDR3 is 16 amino acids. Trimming removed 5 bases at V and 4 bases at J, with 20 bases between. CDR1 and CDR2 from the germline V gene are SEHNR and FQNEAQ (reference sequence).